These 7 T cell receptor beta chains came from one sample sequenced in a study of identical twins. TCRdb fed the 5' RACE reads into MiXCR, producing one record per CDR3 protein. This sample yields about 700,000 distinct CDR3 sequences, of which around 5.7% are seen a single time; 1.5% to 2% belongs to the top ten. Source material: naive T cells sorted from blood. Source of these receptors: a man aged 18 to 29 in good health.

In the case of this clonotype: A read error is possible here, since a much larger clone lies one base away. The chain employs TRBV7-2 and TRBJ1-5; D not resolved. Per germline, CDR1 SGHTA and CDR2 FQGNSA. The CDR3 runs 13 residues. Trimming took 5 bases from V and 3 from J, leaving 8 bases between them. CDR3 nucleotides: TGTGCCAGCAGCCAGAATACCAATCAGCCCCAGCATTTT. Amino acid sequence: CASSQNTNQPQHF.

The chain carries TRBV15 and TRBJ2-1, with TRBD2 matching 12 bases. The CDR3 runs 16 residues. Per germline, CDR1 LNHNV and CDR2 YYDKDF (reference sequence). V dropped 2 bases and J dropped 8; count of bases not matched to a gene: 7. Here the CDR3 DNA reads TGTGCCACCAGCAGACCGACTAGCGGGAGTACCCATGAGCAGTTCTTC. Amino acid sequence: CATSRPTSGSTHEQFF.

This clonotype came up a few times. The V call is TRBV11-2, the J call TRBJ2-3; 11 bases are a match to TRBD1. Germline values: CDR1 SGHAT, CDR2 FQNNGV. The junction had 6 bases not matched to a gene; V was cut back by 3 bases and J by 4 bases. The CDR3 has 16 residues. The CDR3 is CASSFGQGATADTQYF. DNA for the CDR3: TGTGCCAGCAGCTTCGGACAGGGGGCGACGGCAGATACGCAGTATTTT.

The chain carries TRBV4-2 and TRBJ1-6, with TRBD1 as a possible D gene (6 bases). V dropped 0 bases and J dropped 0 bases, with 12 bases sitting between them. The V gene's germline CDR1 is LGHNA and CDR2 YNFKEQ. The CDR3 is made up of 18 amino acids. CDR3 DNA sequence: TGTGCCAGCAGCCAAGATGGGGGCTCGAGCTCCTATAATTCACCCCTCCACTTT. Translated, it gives CASSQDGGSSSYNSPLHF.

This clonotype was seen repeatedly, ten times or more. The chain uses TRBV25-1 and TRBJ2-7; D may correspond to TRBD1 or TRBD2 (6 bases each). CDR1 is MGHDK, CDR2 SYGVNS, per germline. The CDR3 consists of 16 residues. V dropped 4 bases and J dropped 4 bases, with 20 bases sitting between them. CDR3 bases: TGTGCCAGCAGTGTGGCGAGAGGGGGGTTGAAATACGAGCAGTACTTC. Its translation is CASSVARGGLKYEQYF.

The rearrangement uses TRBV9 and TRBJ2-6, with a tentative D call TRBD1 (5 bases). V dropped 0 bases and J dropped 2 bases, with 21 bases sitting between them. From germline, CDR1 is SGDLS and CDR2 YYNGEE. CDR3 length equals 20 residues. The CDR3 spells CASSVGPGQGPTTGANVLTF. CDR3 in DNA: TGTGCCAGCAGCGTAGGACCCGGTCAGGGTCCCACAACTGGGGCCAACGTCCTGACTTTC.

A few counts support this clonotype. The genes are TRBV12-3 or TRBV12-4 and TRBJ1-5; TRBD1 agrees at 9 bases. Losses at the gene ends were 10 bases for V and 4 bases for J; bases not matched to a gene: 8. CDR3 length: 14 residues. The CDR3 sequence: CATTGGTPNQPQHF. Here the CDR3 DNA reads TGTGCCACTACAGGGGGCACTCCGAATCAGCCCCAGCATTTT.